Below, 5 T cell receptor beta chains from the same sample are listed, as sequenced in a study of type 1 and type 2 diabetes patients. Amplification started from genomic DNA. A primer set of 30 forward and 13 reverse primers amplified the CDR3. In TCRdb, the multiplex PCR reads were re-called with MiXCR into one record per CDR3 protein. Seen here are about 270,000 distinct CDR3 sequences, around 47% observed once, and the top ten hold around 13%. Specimen: peripheral blood mononuclear cells (PBMCs). The receptors were sampled from a man between 18 and 29 years old with type 2 diabetes.

This chain connects TRBV25-1 to TRBJ2-5; 8 nucleotides align to TRBD1. CDR3 length equals 17 residues. The germline V gene encodes CDR1 MGHDK and CDR2 SYGVNS. V lost 1 base, J lost 4 bases, and 11 bases stayed unmatched. In DNA, the CDR3 is TGTGCCAGCAGTGAATCTTCGAGTTCCAGGGGGCTAGAGACCCAGTACTTC. Translated, it gives CASSESSSSRGLETQYF.

This rearrangement joins TRBV29-1 to TRBJ2-1; 7 positions match TRBD2. V gave up 4 bases and J gave up 0 bases; unmatched junction bases: 9. The CDR3 is made up of 16 amino acids. Germline assignment: CDR1 SQVTM and CDR2 ANQGSEA. CDR3 sequence: CSVVAPAGSSYNEQFF. CDR3 coding DNA: TGCAGCGTTGTGGCCCCAGCGGGAAGCTCCTACAATGAGCAGTTCTTC.

With respect to this clonotype: At one end the junction does not follow the germline gene, possibly because of a read error. The gene calls are TRBV7-2 and TRBJ2-5; unclear D gene. The CDR3 totals 13 residues. Germline CDR1 and CDR2: SGHTA and FQGNSA. CDR3 protein: CASIRGDKETQYF. The CDR3 DNA is TGCGCCAGCATCCGAGGCGACAAAGAGACCCAGTACTTC.

The V gene is TRBV7-9, the J gene TRBJ2-5; 13 nucleotides agree with TRBD2. With V trimmed by 5 bases and J by 2 bases, 5 bases remained unmatched. CDR1 is SEHNR, CDR2 FQNEAQ, per germline (reference sequence). The CDR3 is 16 amino acids. For the CDR3, the DNA is TGTGCCAGCAGCACTCGACTAGCGGGGGGACAAGAGACCCAGTACTTC. It encodes CASSTRLAGGQETQYF.

A note on this clonotype: This could be a read error, since a much larger clone is one nucleotide away. This CDR3 fails to terminate in the conserved phenylalanine or tryptophan, so it likely reflects a read error. The chain is built from TRBV25-1 and TRBJ1-2, with TRBD1 as a possible D gene (5 bases). Germline lookup yields CDR1 MGHDK and CDR2 SYGVNS. V was cut by 4 bases and J by 8 bases, with 11 bases left in between. CDR3 size: 12 residues. This chain's CDR3 is CASSVSQGGYTL. The CDR3 nucleotides read TGTGCCAGCAGTGTCAGTCAGGGAGGCTACACCCTC.